This passage covers 7 T cell receptor beta chains from one sample sequenced in a study of T cells in Graves' hyperthyroidism and ophthalmopathy. Amplified regions were TCR beta CDR3 sequences from RNA transcripts. When the TCR CDR3 underwent first-round RT-PCR, the HTBI primer set was used. A single record per CDR3 protein comes from TCRdb applying MiXCR to the multiplex PCR reads. The table shows about 290,000 distinct CDR3 sequences, with more than 15% occurring only once. The material sequenced was blood. The receptors originated from an older woman with Graves' ophthalmopathy.

This clonotype has at least ten counts. The gene calls are TRBV12-3 or TRBV12-4 and TRBJ1-1, with no clear D. This CDR3 region has 13 residues. Trimming took off 1 base at V and 7 bases at J, with 10 bases between the two ends. DNA for the CDR3: TGTGCCAGCAGTTTAGGCGCCGGGGTTGAAGCTTTCTTT. Its protein is CASSLGAGVEAFF.

This chain connects TRBV6-2 or TRBV6-3 to TRBJ2-5; D may be TRBD2 (5 bases). This CDR3 is 14 amino acids long. V was cut by 0 bases and J by 5 bases, with 10 bases left in between. CDR1 is MNHEY, CDR2 SVGEGT, per germline. CDR3 protein: CASSYSTGVETQYF. In DNA form, the CDR3 reads TGTGCCAGCAGTTACTCGACCGGGGTTGAGACCCAGTACTTC.

This clonotype came up a few times. A single base separates this from a much larger clone, so it may be a read error. J is TRBJ1-1 and V is TRBV10-3; D might be TRBD1 (6 bases). The germline V gene has CDR1 ENHRY and CDR2 SYGVKD. Trimming stripped 3 bases from V and 6 bases from J, with 17 bases between. The CDR3 sequence is 15 residues long. DNA for the CDR3: TGTGCCATCAGTGACTCAACAGGGTCCGCCGCTGAAGCTTTCTTT. It specifies CAISDSTGSAAEAFF.

This clonotype has more than one count but fewer than ten. The chain has TRBV6-5 and TRBJ2-1; D is perhaps TRBD2 (6 bases). The CDR3 spans 15 residues. V was clipped by 1 base and J by 7 bases, with 14 bases between them. Germline-derived CDR1 and CDR2 are MNHEY and SVGAGI. CDR3 protein: CASSYLTAGGNEQFF. The CDR3 bases are TGTGCCAGCAGTTACTTAACGGCTGGGGGGAATGAGCAGTTCTTC.

This clonotype was seen at least ten times. This chain uses TRBV20-1 with TRBJ2-1; 8 bases align to TRBD1. J was trimmed by 7 bases and V by 5 bases; bases with no gene match: 16. This CDR3 comprises 16 residues. The germline gives CDR1 DFQATT, CDR2 SNEGSKA (reference sequence). The CDR3 loop reads CSAPAQGALDGNEQFF. The CDR3 DNA follows: TGCAGTGCTCCCGCCCAGGGGGCGCTTGATGGGAATGAGCAGTTCTTC.

V usage is TRBV28 and J usage is TRBJ2-7; 12 bases match TRBD2. CDR3 length equals 15 residues. Germline V gene lookup returns CDR1 MDHEN and CDR2 SYDVKM. V was clipped by 4 bases and J by 7 bases; unmatched bases: 8. CDR3 sequence reads: CASSSRLAGVREQYF. DNA for the CDR3: TGTGCCAGCAGTTCCCGACTAGCGGGAGTACGGGAGCAGTACTTC.

This clonotype was picked up many times. This chain joins TRBV18 and TRBJ1-5; D gene ambiguous. The CDR3 contains 13 residues. Germline V gives CDR1 KGHSH, CDR2 LQKENI. The V gene lost 5 bases and the J gene lost 1 base, with 6 bases spanning the gap. Written as DNA, the CDR3 is TGTGCCAGCTCAAGAGAGAGCAATCAGCCCCAGCATTTT. Translated: CASSRESNQPQHF.